This T cell receptor beta chain emerged from a study of T cells in Graves' hyperthyroidism and ophthalmopathy. Background on the study: Upon initial diagnosis and before any treatment, peripheral blood was collected.

The CDR3 is made up of 16 amino acids. Germline CDR1 reads SGDLS; CDR2 reads YYNGEE. With 4 bases removed from V and 3 bases from J, the gap between germline ends came to 16 bases. About this clonotype: Its antigen is not identified.

Study-wide results and caveats: Expanded thyroid clonotypes (above 0.001) were mostly also found in blood.

TCR beta CDR3 region amplification was performed from RNA transcripts. A set of HTBI primers served as the primers for a first-round RT-PCR of the TCR CDR3. TCRdb processed the multiplex PCR reads anew with MiXCR; each CDR3 protein has one entry. The sample carries a few hundred thousand distinct CDR3 sequences, approximately 14% recorded once. Thyroid ultrasound and orbital computed tomography, with clinical symptoms and serum thyroxine and TRAb, informed diagnoses. Cells are PBMCs isolated from around 10 ml of fresh blood. The V gene is TRBV9, the J gene TRBJ1-4; D is possibly TRBD1 (6 bases). The source material was blood. The TCR was taken from a woman aged 25 to 39 with Graves' hyperthyroidism. CDR3 in amino acids: CASSPGGAGANEKLFF. Written as DNA, the CDR3 is TGTGCCAGCAGCCCGGGGGGGGCCGGGGCTAATGAAAAACTGTTTTTT.